The entry below describes one TCR beta chain. What it binds is not known. Treatment given: about 20 received Ad26.COV2.S at low or high dose, single or two shots; several received placebo; per-sample allocation not given. Samples came from day 63 after the first vaccine or placebo injection. Germline CDR1 is SQVTM and CDR2 is ANQGSEA. V shed 8 bases and J shed 6 bases, with 17 bases lying between them. This CDR3 spans 13 amino acids. The data belong to a study of Ad26.COV2.S vaccination and SARS-CoV-2 variants. Study-level points and caveats: Spike-specific responses of CD8+ and CD4+ T cells were reported to display substantial breadth after vaccination.

Assay: immunoSEQ multiplex PCR; the TCRdb copy retains only in-frame clones and omits some. The sample contains about 480,000 clones, roughly 89% of which appear only once. The sequence was collected from a person between 18 and 65 years old who received the Ad26.COV2.S COVID-19 vaccine or a placebo. The sequencing used peripheral blood, collected in a trial of Ad26.COV2.S vaccine versus placebo. The rearrangement uses TRBV29-1 and TRBJ2-1, with D unresolved. The CDR3, as DNA: TGCAGCCCAATTAGTCGGATTTCCAATGAGCAGTTCTTC. Its translation: CSPISRISNEQFF.